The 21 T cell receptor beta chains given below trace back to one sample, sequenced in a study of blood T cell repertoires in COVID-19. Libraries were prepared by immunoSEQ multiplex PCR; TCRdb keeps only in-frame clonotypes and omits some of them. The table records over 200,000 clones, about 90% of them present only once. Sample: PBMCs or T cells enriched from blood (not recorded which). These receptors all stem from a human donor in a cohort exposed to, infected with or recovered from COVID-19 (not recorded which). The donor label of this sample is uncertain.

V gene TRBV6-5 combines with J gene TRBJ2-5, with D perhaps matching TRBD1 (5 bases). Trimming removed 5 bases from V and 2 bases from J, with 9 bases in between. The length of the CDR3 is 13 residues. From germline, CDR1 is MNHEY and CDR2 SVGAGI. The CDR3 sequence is CASSRTPQETQYF. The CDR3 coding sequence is TGTGCCAGCAGTCGGACACCTCAAGAGACCCAGTACTTC.

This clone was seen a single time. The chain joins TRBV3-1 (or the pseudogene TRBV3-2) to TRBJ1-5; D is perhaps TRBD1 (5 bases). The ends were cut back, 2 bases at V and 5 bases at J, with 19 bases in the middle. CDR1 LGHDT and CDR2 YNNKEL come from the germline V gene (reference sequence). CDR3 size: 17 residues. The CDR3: CASSQSKPGTGDQPQHF. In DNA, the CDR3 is TGTGCCAGCAGCCAATCTAAGCCGGGGACTGGGGATCAGCCCCAGCATTTT.

The CDR3: CASGRGTSNREQYF. CDR3 nucleotides: TGTGCCAGCGGCAGAGGGACATCTAACCGCGAGCAGTACTTC. V is TRBV2 and J is TRBJ2-7, with D possibly matching TRBD1 (6 bases). Per the germline V gene, CDR1 is SNHLY and CDR2 is FYNNEI. The CDR3 runs 14 residues. Trimming left V 8 bases short and J 6 bases short, with 20 bases between.

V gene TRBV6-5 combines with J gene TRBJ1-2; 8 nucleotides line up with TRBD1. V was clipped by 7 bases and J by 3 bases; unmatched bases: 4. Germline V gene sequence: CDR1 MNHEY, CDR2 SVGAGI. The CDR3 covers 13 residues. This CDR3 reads CASTPTGDYGYTF. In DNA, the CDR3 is TGTGCCAGCACCCCGACAGGGGACTATGGCTACACCTTC.

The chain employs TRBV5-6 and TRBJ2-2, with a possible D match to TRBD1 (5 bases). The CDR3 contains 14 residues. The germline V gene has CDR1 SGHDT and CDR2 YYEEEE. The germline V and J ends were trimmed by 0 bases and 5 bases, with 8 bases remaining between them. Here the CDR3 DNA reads TGTGCCAGCAGCTTGGTGGGGCAAACCGGGGAGCTGTTTTTT. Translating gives CASSLVGQTGELFF.

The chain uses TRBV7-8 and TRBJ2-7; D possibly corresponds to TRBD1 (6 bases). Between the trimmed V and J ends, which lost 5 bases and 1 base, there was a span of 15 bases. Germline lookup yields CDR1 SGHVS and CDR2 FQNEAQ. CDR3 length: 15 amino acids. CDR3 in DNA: TGTGCCAGCAGCCCTGAACAGGGTAGGTCCTACGAGCAGTACTTC. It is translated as CASSPEQGRSYEQYF.

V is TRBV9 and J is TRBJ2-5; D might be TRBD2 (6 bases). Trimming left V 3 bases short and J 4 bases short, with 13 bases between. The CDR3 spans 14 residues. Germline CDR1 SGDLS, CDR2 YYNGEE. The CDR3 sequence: CASSGDGGRETQYF. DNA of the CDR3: TGTGCCAGCAGCGGGGACGGGGGAAGAGAGACCCAGTACTTC.

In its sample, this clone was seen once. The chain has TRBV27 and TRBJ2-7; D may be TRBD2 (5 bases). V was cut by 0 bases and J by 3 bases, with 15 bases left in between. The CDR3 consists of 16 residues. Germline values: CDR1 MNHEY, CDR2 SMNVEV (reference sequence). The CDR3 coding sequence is TGTGCCAGCAGTTTATCCGGAGCGGACGGCTACTACGAGCAGTACTTC. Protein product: CASSLSGADGYYEQYF.

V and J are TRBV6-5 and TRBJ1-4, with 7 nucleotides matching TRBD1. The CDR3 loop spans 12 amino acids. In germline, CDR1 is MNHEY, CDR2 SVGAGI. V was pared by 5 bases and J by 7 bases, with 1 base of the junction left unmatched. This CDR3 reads CASSHRGEKLFF. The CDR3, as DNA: TGTGCCAGCAGTCACAGGGGTGAAAAACTGTTTTTT.

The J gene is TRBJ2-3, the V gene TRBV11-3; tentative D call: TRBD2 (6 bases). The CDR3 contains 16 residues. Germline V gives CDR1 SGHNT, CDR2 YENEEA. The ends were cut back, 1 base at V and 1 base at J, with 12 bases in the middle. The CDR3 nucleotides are TGTGCCAGCAGCTTAGGCGGAGGGCCTCGCACAGATACGCAGTATTTT. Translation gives CASSLGGGPRTDTQYF.

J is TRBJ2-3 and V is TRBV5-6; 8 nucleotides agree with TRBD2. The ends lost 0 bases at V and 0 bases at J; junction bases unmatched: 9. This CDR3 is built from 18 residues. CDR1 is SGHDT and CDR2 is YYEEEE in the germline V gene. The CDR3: CASSLARGGSFSTDTQYF. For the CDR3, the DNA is TGTGCCAGCAGCTTGGCTCGGGGGGGATCTTTTAGCACAGATACGCAGTATTTT. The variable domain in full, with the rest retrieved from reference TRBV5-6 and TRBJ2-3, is DAGVTQSPTHLIKTRGQQVTLRCSPKSGHDTVSWYQQALGQGPQFIFQYYEEEERQRGNFPDRFSGHQFPNYSSELNVNALLLGDSALYLCASSLARGGSFSTDTQYFGPGTRLTVL.

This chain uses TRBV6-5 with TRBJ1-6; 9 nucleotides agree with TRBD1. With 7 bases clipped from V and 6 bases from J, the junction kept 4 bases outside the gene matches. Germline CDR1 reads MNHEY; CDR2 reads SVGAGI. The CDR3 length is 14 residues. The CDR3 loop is CASNTGGSNSPLHF. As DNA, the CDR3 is TGTGCCAGCAACACAGGGGGCTCTAATTCACCCCTCCACTTT.

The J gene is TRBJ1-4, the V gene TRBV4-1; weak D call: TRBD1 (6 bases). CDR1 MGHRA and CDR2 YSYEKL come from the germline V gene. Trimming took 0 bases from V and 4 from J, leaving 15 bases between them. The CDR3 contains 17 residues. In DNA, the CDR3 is TGCGCCAGCAGCCAAGAGGTCATAGGACAGTTTAATGAAAAACTGTTTTTT. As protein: CASSQEVIGQFNEKLFF.

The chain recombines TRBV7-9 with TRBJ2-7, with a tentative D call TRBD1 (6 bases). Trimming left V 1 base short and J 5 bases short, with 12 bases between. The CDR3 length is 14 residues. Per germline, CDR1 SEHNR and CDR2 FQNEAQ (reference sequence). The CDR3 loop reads CASSLGPGAHEQYF. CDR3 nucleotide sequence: TGTGCCAGCAGCTTAGGACCAGGGGCCCACGAGCAGTACTTC.

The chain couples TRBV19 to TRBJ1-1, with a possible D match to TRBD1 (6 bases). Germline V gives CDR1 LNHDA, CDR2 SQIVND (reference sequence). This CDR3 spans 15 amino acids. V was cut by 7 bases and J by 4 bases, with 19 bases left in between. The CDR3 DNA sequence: TGTGCCAGTACCCTGCGTCAGGGGAGGGGCACTGAAGCTTTCTTT. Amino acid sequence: CASTLRQGRGTEAFF.

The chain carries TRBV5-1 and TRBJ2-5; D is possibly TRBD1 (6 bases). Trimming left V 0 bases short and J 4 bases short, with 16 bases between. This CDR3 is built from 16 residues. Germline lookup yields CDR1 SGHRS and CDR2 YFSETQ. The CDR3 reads CASSLGLQGNRETQYF. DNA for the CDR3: TGCGCCAGCAGCTTGGGGTTACAGGGTAATAGAGAGACCCAGTACTTC.

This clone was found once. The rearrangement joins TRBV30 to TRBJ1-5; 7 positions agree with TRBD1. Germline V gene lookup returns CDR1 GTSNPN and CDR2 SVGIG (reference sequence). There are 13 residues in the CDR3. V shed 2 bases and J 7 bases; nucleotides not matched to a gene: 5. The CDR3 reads CAWSTDRAQPQHF. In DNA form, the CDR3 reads TGTGCCTGGAGTACAGACAGGGCCCAGCCCCAGCATTTT.

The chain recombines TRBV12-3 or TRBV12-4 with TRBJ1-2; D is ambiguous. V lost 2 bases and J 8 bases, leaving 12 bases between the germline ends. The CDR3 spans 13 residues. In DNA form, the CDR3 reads TGTGCCAGCAGTTTATCCACCGAGGGAGGCTACACCTTC. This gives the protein CASSLSTEGGYTF.

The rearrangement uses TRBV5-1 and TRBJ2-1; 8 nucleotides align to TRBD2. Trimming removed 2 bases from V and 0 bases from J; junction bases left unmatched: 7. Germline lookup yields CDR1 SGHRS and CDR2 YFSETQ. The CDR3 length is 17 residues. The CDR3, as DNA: TGCGCCAGCAGCTTTACCCTCGGGGGGGACTCCTACAATGAGCAGTTCTTC. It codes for CASSFTLGGDSYNEQFF. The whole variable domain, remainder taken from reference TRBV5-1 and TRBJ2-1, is KAGVTQTPRYLIKTRGQQVTLSCSPISGHRSVSWYQQTPGQGLQFLFEYFSETQRNKGNFPGRFSGRQFSNSRSEMNVSTLELGDSALYLCASSFTLGGDSYNEQFFGPGTRLTVL.

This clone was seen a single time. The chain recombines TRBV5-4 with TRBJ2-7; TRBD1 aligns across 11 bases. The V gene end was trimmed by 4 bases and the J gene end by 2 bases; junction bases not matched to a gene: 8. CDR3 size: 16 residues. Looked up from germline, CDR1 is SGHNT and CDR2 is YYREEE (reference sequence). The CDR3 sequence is CASSPQSGQGAYEQYF. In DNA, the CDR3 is TGTGCCAGCAGCCCTCAATCGGGACAGGGGGCCTACGAGCAGTACTTC.

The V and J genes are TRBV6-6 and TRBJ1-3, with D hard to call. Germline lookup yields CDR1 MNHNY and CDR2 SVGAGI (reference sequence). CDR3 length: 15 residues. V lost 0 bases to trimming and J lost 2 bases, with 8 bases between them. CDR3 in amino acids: CASSYSRFTGNTIYF. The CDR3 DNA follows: TGTGCCAGCAGTTACTCCCGGTTTACTGGAAACACCATATATTTT.